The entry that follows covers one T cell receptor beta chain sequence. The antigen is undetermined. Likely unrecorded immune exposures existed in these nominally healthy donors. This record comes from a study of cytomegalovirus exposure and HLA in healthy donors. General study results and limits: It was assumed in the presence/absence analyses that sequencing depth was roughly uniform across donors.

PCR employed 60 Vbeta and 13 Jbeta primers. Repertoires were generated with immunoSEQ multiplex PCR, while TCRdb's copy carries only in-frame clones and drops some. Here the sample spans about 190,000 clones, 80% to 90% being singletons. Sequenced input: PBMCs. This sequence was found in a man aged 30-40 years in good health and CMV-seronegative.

The CDR3 DNA is TGTGCCAGCAGCTTCCGTCCCGGGACAGGGGCAATAGGGACCCAGTACTTC. Translation: CASSFRPGTGAIGTQYF. This chain joins TRBV7-9 and TRBJ2-5, with 10 bases lining up with TRBD1. This CDR3 is 17 amino acids long. Per the germline V gene, CDR1 is SEHNR and CDR2 is FQNEAQ (reference sequence). V dropped 3 bases and J dropped 7; count of bases not matched to a gene: 14.